The source of this TCR beta chain is a study of CD8 T cells in Susac syndrome (dated by TCRdb to between 2018 and 2020). About the full investigation: Of the Susac syndrome patients who were sequenced, six had clinically active disease and roughly eight were in clinical remission. At blood withdrawal, Susac syndrome patients were therapy-naive, treated with corticosteroids (with IVIg additionally given to some), or treated with IVIg alone. Repertoire sequencing was used to test whether CD8+ T cell activation and differentiation in Susac syndrome was antigen driven. Overall study outcomes, separate from this receptor: The TCR sequencing and HLA analysis was acknowledged to have included a relatively small number of individuals. In the CD4+ T cell repertoire of Susac syndrome patients, clonal expansion was not detected.

Peripheral blood CD8+ and CD4+ T cells from healthy donors, Susac syndrome patients and multiple sclerosis patients were profiled using high-throughput TCR beta sequencing. Susac syndrome patients met recently defined diagnostic criteria for definite or probable disease. Bulk CD8+ and CD4+ T cells were purified magnetically by negative isolation, whereas CD8+ TEMRA cells were enriched by FACS. Blood was drawn into EDTA tubes, processed within 24 hours, and PBMCs were isolated by density gradient centrifugation. PBMCs intended for TCR sequencing were frozen in liquid nitrogen and were later thawed in a 37 degrees C water bath. Purity of sorted or isolated CD4+, CD8+ and CD8+ TEMRA cells was at least 90%. A remark on this clonotype: Its antigen remains undetermined. Per-base quality was not reported, and no clone a single base away is much larger than it.

RNA was extracted using the RNeasy kit, and about 0.45 to 1 microgram was reverse transcribed with random hexamers. The immunoSEQ multiplex PCR assay, covering 54 Vbeta and 13 Jbeta segments, was used to amplify TCR beta CDR3 regions. PCR amplification bias was corrected using a synthetic template baseline for primer optimization and computational correction. From the authors' description of their analysis: Reads were annotated to V, D and J genes according to IMGT and were analyzed with immunoSEQ Analyzer, with only productive sequences retained. To calculate clonality, Shannon entropy was normalized by log2 of the number of productive unique sequences and then subtracted from one. For each patient and control, public and private clones were evaluated within the 100 most prevalent clones. A clone was defined as Susac-specific if it was absent from the healthy and MS cohorts, from roughly 980 published viral clones and from other ImmuneACCESS disease sequences. TCRdb cleaned the public reads at Q25 with fastp, built clones with MiXCR and kept in-frame beta chains. Rows are combined by CDR3 protein, so each entry shows the most common genes and DNA. The V and J calls here are based on TCRdb, not the publication. A total of approximately 190,000 distinct CDR3 sequences appear in this sample, 90% to 97% of them only once. 0.098% of the sample is in the top ten clones.

CDR1 and CDR2, looked up from the germline V gene, are SGHAT and FQNNGV. The germline V end is reduced by 6 bases and the J end by 3 bases; junction bases left unmatched: 16. The CDR3, from cysteine to phenylalanine, totals 19 residues. CDR3 DNA only is kept here, 57 bases in frame from base 1. The receptor chain draws on TRBV11-2 and TRBJ2-1; TRBD2 lines up with 11 middle nucleotides. The TCR was taken from a human donor with Susac syndrome. The sequenced material came from CD4+ T cells from PBMCs. The CDR3 in this case is CASRVPRLAGGHGYNEQFF. The DNA reads as follows: TGTGCCAGCAGGGTACCTCGTCTAGCGGGGGGACACGGCTACAATGAGCAGTTCTTC.